This T cell receptor (beta chain) was found in a study of OX40 agonist ivuxolimab in advanced cancers. As for the study in general: Three patients showed partial responses: one hepatocellular carcinoma and two cutaneous melanoma cases.

Points from the study as a whole: The mean number of expanded clones was higher in CD8+ T cells than in CD4+.

Assay used: immunoSEQ multiplex PCR; TCRdb lists only in-frame clones, some missing. The sample includes about 49,000 clones, around 94% of them seen just once. CDR1 and CDR2 from the germline V gene are SEHNR and FQNEAQ (reference sequence). The CDR3 has 15 residues. J lost 3 bases, V lost 6 bases, and 8 bases had no gene match. This clone occurred once. Its target is unknown. Here the sequenced sample was CD4+ or CD8+ T cells sorted from blood, taken in a trial of the OX40 agonist ivuxolimab. The J gene is TRBJ2-1, the V gene TRBV7-9; 7 nucleotides match TRBD2. The origin of this receptor is an adult with an advanced solid tumor such as melanoma, head and neck, liver or kidney cancer. CDR3 nucleotides: TGTGCCAGCAGACTGCCTACGGGGGGCTACAATGAGCAGTTCTTC. It specifies CASRLPTGGYNEQFF.